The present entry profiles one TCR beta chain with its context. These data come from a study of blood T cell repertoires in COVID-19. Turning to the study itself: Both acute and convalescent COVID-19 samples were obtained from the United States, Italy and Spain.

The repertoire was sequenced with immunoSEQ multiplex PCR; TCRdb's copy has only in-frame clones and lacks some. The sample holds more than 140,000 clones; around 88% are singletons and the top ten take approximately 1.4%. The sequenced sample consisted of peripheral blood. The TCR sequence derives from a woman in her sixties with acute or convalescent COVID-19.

The CDR3 bases are TGTGCCAGCAGCTTAGAGGCAGGGGCTGGCTACACCTTC. Translated: CASSLEAGAGYTF. The chain links TRBV11-2 to TRBJ1-2; perhaps TRBD1 as D (6 bases). V was shortened by 0 bases and J by 7 bases, with 9 bases between the two germline ends. The CDR3 contains 13 residues. Germline CDR1 is SGHAT and CDR2 is FQNNGV.